Shown below are 21 T cell receptor beta chains from a single sample sequenced in a study of shared clonotypes between healthy human individuals. TCRdb's copy holds only in-frame clones and misses some; the assay was immunoSEQ multiplex PCR. The repertoire consists of about 1.1 million clones, with around three quarters occurring once and the leading ten covering 0.89%. The specimen was memory CD4+ T cells from PBMCs. Specified subset: CD45RA-negative fraction. Receptors originate from a man aged 18 to 30 in good health. Some clones in this sample may be carry-over from other donors' samples.

The chain employs TRBV4-3 and TRBJ1-2; D perhaps matches TRBD1 (5 bases). Trimming pared 4 bases from V and 0 bases from J, leaving 18 bases between. CDR3 size: 17 residues. Germline V gene sequence: CDR1 LGHNA, CDR2 YSLEER. CDR3 sequence reads: CASSPSWQGEANYGYTF. CDR3 sequence (DNA): TGCGCCAGCAGCCCCTCTTGGCAGGGAGAAGCTAACTATGGCTACACCTTC.

The chain couples TRBV7-9 to TRBJ1-1, with D uncertain. Germline V CDR1 and CDR2: SEHNR, FQNEAQ (reference sequence). The CDR3 spans 15 residues. Trimming cost V 1 base and J 1 base, with 10 bases left between them. The CDR3 loop reads CASSLVIGGNTEAFF. The CDR3 DNA reads TGTGCCAGCAGCTTAGTTATAGGCGGGAACACTGAAGCTTTCTTT.

The chain couples TRBV9 to TRBJ1-3; weak D call: TRBD1 (5 bases). The germline V gene has CDR1 SGDLS and CDR2 YYNGEE. V was clipped by 0 bases and J by 7 bases, with 17 bases between them. The CDR3 has 16 residues. The CDR3: CASSVAGAGRDNTIYF. The CDR3 nucleotides read TGTGCCAGCAGCGTAGCTGGGGCAGGGCGGGATAACACCATATATTTT.

This chain joins TRBV7-9 and TRBJ2-7; 9 nucleotides agree with TRBD2. V was clipped by 2 bases and J by 3 bases; unmatched bases: 8. This CDR3 has 16 amino acids. Per the germline V gene, CDR1 is SEHNR and CDR2 is FQNEAQ (reference sequence). The CDR3, as DNA: TGTGCCAGCAGCTTACCCGTAGCGGGAGACAACTACGAGCAGTACTTC. Translating it yields CASSLPVAGDNYEQYF.

The chain employs TRBV29-1 and TRBJ2-7, with D unclear. V lost 6 bases and J lost 2, with 11 bases in between. Germline-derived CDR1 and CDR2 are SQVTM and ANQGSEA. The CDR3 totals 12 residues. The CDR3: CSVSSGPYEQYF. The CDR3, as DNA: TGCAGCGTGTCTTCGGGTCCCTACGAGCAGTACTTC.

The chain recombines TRBV5-5 with TRBJ1-2; the D gene is possibly TRBD1 (5 bases). CDR1 is SGHKS, CDR2 YYEKEE, per germline (reference sequence). V was clipped by 0 bases and J by 0 bases, with 12 bases between them. The CDR3 totals 16 residues. The DNA of the CDR3 is TGTGCCAGCAGCTTGGACTGGGACGCGGCTAACTATGGCTACACCTTC. Protein product: CASSLDWDAANYGYTF. The whole variable domain, filled in from reference TRBV5-5 and TRBJ1-2, reads DAGVTQSPTHLIKTRGQQVTLRCSPISGHKSVSWYQQVLGQGPQFIFQYYEKEERGRGNFPDRFSARQFPNYSSELNVNALLLGDSALYLCASSLDWDAANYGYTFGSGTRLTVV.

This chain uses TRBV28 with TRBJ2-7; D is possibly TRBD2 (6 bases). The CDR3 length is 15 residues. CDR1 MDHEN and CDR2 SYDVKM come from the germline V gene. Trimming took off 2 bases at V and 2 bases at J, with 13 bases between the two ends. For the CDR3, the DNA is TGTGCCAGCAGTTTAGGGGGGACTCACCCCTACGAGCAGTACTTC. Encoded protein: CASSLGGTHPYEQYF.

This clone was observed a handful of times. The sample contains more than one DNA sequence encoding this CDR3. The chain couples TRBV5-1 to TRBJ2-3, with TRBD1 identical over 9 bases. The junction had 4 bases not matched to a gene; V was cut back by 4 bases and J by 4 bases. The CDR3 length is 14 residues. CDR1 is SGHRS and CDR2 is YFSETQ in the germline V gene. CDR3 nucleotide sequence: TGCGCCAGCAGCCCCCGACAGGGGGCAGATACGCAGTATTTT. Translated: CASSPRQGADTQYF.

The CDR3 sequence is CSASRTSGQETQYF. As DNA, the CDR3 is TGCAGCGCAAGCAGGACTAGCGGCCAAGAGACCCAGTACTTC. The V gene is TRBV29-1, the J gene TRBJ2-5; 10 nucleotides match TRBD2. CDR1 and CDR2 (germline): SQVTM, ANQGSEA. The CDR3 is 14 residues long. V was clipped by 7 bases and J by 1 base; unmatched bases: 6. The complete variable domain, with remaining parts taken from reference TRBV29-1 and TRBJ2-5, reads SAVISQKPSRDICQRGTSLTIQCQVDSQVTMMFWYRQQPGQSLTLIATANQGSEATYESGFVIDKFPISRPNLTFSTLTVSNMSPEDSSIYLCSASRTSGQETQYFGPGTRLLVL.

The table lists this clone with many counts. The chain is built from TRBV28 and TRBJ2-7, with D possibly TRBD2 on 5 matching bases. Germline V gene sequence: CDR1 MDHEN, CDR2 SYDVKM. This CDR3 is 15 amino acids long. With 1 base removed from V and 3 bases from J, the gap between germline ends came to 13 bases. Written as DNA, the CDR3 is TGTGCCAGCAGTTTATCTGGAGGTACAGACTACGAGCAGTACTTC. Protein: CASSLSGGTDYEQYF.

The chain's CDR3 is CASSLVGRTYEQYF. The CDR3 bases are TGTGCCAGCAGCTTGGTTGGCAGGACCTACGAGCAGTACTTC. The chain links TRBV5-6 to TRBJ2-7; D is uncertain. This CDR3 has 14 residues. Looked up from germline, CDR1 is SGHDT and CDR2 is YYEEEE. The V gene lost 0 bases and the J gene lost 2 bases, with 9 bases spanning the gap.

This clone was observed many times. The chain is built from TRBV11-2 and TRBJ1-1, with 7 bases lining up with TRBD1. Germline CDR1 and CDR2: SGHAT and FQNNGV. Germline trimming cut 4 bases from V and 1 base from J; bases unmatched to any gene: 18. This CDR3 is built from 19 residues. CDR3 region: CASSYAWGRSRQGNTEAFF. DNA for the CDR3: TGTGCCAGCAGCTACGCTTGGGGGAGATCGAGACAGGGGAACACTGAAGCTTTCTTT.

This clone appeared many times. This rearrangement joins TRBV2 to TRBJ2-3; 8 bases map to TRBD2. Germline CDR1 reads SNHLY; CDR2 reads FYNNEI. V shed 4 bases and J 7 bases; nucleotides not matched to a gene: 13. CDR3 size: 16 residues. CDR3 amino acids: CASSGQTSALDYTQYF. The CDR3 coding sequence is TGTGCCAGCAGTGGGCAGACTAGCGCCTTGGACTATACGCAGTATTTT.

The V call is TRBV9, the J call TRBJ2-4; D is possibly TRBD2 (6 bases). This CDR3 region has 16 residues. CDR1 and CDR2 (germline): SGDLS, YYNGEE. The germline V and J ends were trimmed by 2 bases and 0 bases, with 12 bases remaining between them. In DNA, the CDR3 is TGTGCCAGCAGCGTCTCCCCGGGACTAGCCAAAAACATTCAGTACTTC. Translated, it gives CASSVSPGLAKNIQYF.

This rearrangement joins TRBV7-8 to TRBJ2-3, with TRBD2 as a possible D gene (6 bases). V was pared by 1 base and J by 0 bases, with 11 bases between. Per germline, CDR1 SGHVS and CDR2 FQNEAQ. This CDR3 is 16 amino acids long. For the CDR3, the DNA is TGTGCCAGCAGCTTAGGACTAGAAACTAGCACAGATACGCAGTATTTT. Amino acid sequence: CASSLGLETSTDTQYF.

This clone was counted only a few times. V usage is TRBV5-6 and J usage is TRBJ2-1; D perhaps matches TRBD2 (6 bases). CDR1 and CDR2 (germline): SGHDT, YYEEEE. Trimming removed 5 bases at V and 5 bases at J, with 20 bases between. This CDR3 comprises 16 residues. The CDR3 nucleotides read TGTGCCAGCAGGCGATATGCGGCGGGAAAGGACAATGAGCAGTTCTTC. Its protein is CASRRYAAGKDNEQFF.

The chain is built from TRBV14 and TRBJ1-2, with 8 bases aligning to TRBD1. CDR1 and CDR2 (germline): SGHDN, FVKESK. The CDR3 has 14 amino acids. J was trimmed by 0 bases and V by 4 bases; bases with no gene match: 1. CDR3 amino acids: CASSPGGTNYGYTF. The CDR3 nucleotides read TGTGCCAGCAGCCCAGGGGGCACTAACTATGGCTACACCTTC.

The chain uses TRBV7-2 and TRBJ2-2, with D unresolved. Per the germline V gene, CDR1 is SGHTA and CDR2 is FQGNSA. This CDR3 has 14 amino acids. Trimming cost V 5 bases and J 2 bases, with 9 bases left between them. The CDR3 here is CASSVSRNTGELFF. The CDR3 DNA reads TGTGCCAGCAGCGTATCACGTAACACCGGGGAGCTGTTTTTT.

The rearrangement uses TRBV5-1 and TRBJ2-1, with TRBD1 matching over 9 bases. CDR3 length equals 15 residues. J was trimmed by 6 bases and V by 0 bases; bases with no gene match: 4. CDR1 is SGHRS and CDR2 is YFSETQ in the germline V gene. Here the CDR3 reads CASSLAGQGFNEQFF. For the CDR3, the DNA is TGCGCCAGCAGCTTGGCCGGACAGGGGTTCAATGAGCAGTTCTTC.

The chain is built from TRBV15 and TRBJ2-4, with TRBD2 matching over 10 bases. The trim removed 0 bases at V and 0 bases at J, leaving 5 bases unmatched. Germline-derived CDR1 and CDR2 are LNHNV and YYDKDF (reference sequence). The CDR3 is 18 amino acids. The DNA for the CDR3 is TGTGCCACCAGCAGAGATAACCTAGCGGGGGTAGCCAAAAACATTCAGTACTTC. This translates into CATSRDNLAGVAKNIQYF.

This CDR3 is CSVEDPPRTAEAFF. The CDR3 bases are TGCAGCGTTGAAGACCCGCCACGAACCGCTGAAGCTTTCTTT. The chain combines TRBV29-1 with TRBJ1-1; no clear D gene. In germline, CDR1 is SQVTM, CDR2 ANQGSEA. This CDR3 is built from 14 residues. With 0 bases removed from V and 6 bases from J, the gap between germline ends came to 14 bases.